The sequence of this T cell receptor (beta chain) was determined in a study of blood T cell repertoires in COVID-19. The wider study: The United States, Italy and Spain provided the acute and convalescent COVID-19 samples. Sources were T cells, B-cell-depleted T cells, or PBMCs; the material itself was cDNA or gDNA.

V was cut by 7 bases and J by 2 bases, with 20 bases left in between. This CDR3 spans 16 amino acids. Germline CDR1 reads SGHNT; CDR2 reads YYREEE (reference sequence). Methods used by the authors: Scientists estimated how many nucleated cells there were by amplifying reference gene primers. This table comes from immunoSEQ multiplex PCR, and its TCRdb copy is limited to in-frame clones, with some not included. Clonal size and the V and J genes are those of that table, whereas D and trimming came from the DNA. Among about 210,000 clones listed, about nine tenths were seen once. What was sequenced was peripheral blood. This clonotype was obtained from a man between 18 and 29 years old with active or convalescent COVID-19. This chain links TRBV5-4 with TRBJ2-3; D not resolved. The CDR3 reads CASPPLRPRHTDTQYF. The CDR3 coding sequence is TGTGCCAGCCCACCCCTTAGGCCCCGACACACAGATACGCAGTATTTT.